One and the same sample provided the 18 T cell receptor beta chains below, sequenced in a study of T cell responses to AZD1222 COVID-19 vaccine. The data were produced by immunoSEQ multiplex PCR, yet TCRdb's version contains in-frame clones alone and is incomplete. The table includes approximately 100,000 clones, around 86% detected once. The sample was peripheral blood, taken 28 days after the second dose of the MenACWY control vaccine. These receptor sequences come from an adult who received the MenACWY meningococcal vaccine as a control.

The rearrangement uses TRBV6-6 and TRBJ1-2, with 9 bases identical to TRBD1. The V segment lost 2 bases and the J segment 7 bases; nucleotides outside the gene matches: 8. This CDR3 is 15 amino acids long. CDR1 MNHNY and CDR2 SVGAGI come from the germline V gene (reference sequence). The chain's CDR3 is CASSYPWDREAGYTF. For the CDR3, the DNA is TGTGCCAGCAGTTACCCCTGGGACAGGGAGGCTGGCTACACCTTC.

J is TRBJ2-3 and V is TRBV5-1; possibly TRBD2 for D (6 bases). Trimming stripped 0 bases from V and 2 bases from J, with 10 bases between. Germline assignment: CDR1 SGHRS and CDR2 YFSETQ. This CDR3 contains 15 residues. The CDR3 reads CASSLDRGATDTQYF. DNA of the CDR3: TGCGCCAGCAGCTTGGATCGCGGGGCCACAGATACGCAGTATTTT.

The chain employs TRBV12-3 or TRBV12-4 and TRBJ1-2; weak D call: TRBD1 (5 bases). There are 12 residues in the CDR3. V dropped 6 bases and J dropped 7 bases, with 12 bases sitting between them. The CDR3 sequence is CASSPQTAGYTF. DNA for the CDR3: TGTGCCAGCAGCCCCCAGACAGCTGGCTACACCTTC.

The chain links TRBV6-5 to TRBJ2-2; possible D gene TRBD1, 6 bases. CDR1 and CDR2 (germline): MNHEY, SVGAGI. V shed 8 bases and J shed 3 bases, with 13 bases lying between them. The CDR3 extends over 14 amino acids. The CDR3 nucleotides are TGTGCCAGCGCAGAACAGGGCGACACCGGGGAGCTGTTTTTT. Residues: CASAEQGDTGELFF.

The rearrangement uses TRBV7-9 and TRBJ2-3; 12 bases are a match to TRBD2. Germline CDR1 and CDR2: SEHNR and FQNEAQ (reference sequence). V was clipped by 4 bases and J by 2 bases; unmatched bases: 4. CDR3 size: 16 residues. In DNA, the CDR3 is TGTGCCAGCAGCTCAACTAGCGGGGGGATCACAGATACGCAGTATTTT. Its protein product is CASSSTSGGITDTQYF. Complete variable domain (other parts from reference TRBV7-9 and TRBJ2-3): DTGVSQNPRHKITKRGQNVTFRCDPISEHNRLYWYRQTLGQGPEFLTYFQNEAQLEKSRLLSDRFSAERPKGSFSTLEIQRTEQGDSAMYLCASSSTSGGITDTQYFGPGTRLTVL.

V usage is TRBV24-1 and J usage is TRBJ2-5, with D hard to call. CDR3 length: 15 amino acids. Germline lookup yields CDR1 KGHDR and CDR2 SFDVKD. The V and J ends lost 5 bases and 4 bases respectively, with 16 bases between them. CDR3 DNA: TGTGCCACCAGTGGTTCACTAAACCGTCGAGAGACCCAGTACTTC. As protein: CATSGSLNRRETQYF.

This clone turned up a few times. The chain is built from TRBV28 and TRBJ2-3; D is undetermined. V lost 5 bases and J 4 bases, leaving 22 bases between the germline ends. The CDR3 runs 17 residues. CDR1 and CDR2 (germline): MDHEN, SYDVKM. CDR3 coding DNA: TGTGCCAGCAGTCCCGACCCCAGCTGGATACGAGCAGATACGCAGTATTTT. It specifies CASSPDPSWIRADTQYF.

Worth noting for this clone: Different DNA sequences within this sample yield the same CDR3. V is TRBV6-2 or TRBV6-3 and J is TRBJ2-5; D not resolved. The germline V gene encodes CDR1 MNHEY and CDR2 SVGEGT. CDR3 length: 13 amino acids. The V gene lost 2 bases and the J gene lost 3 bases, with 7 bases spanning the gap. CDR3 protein: CASSYIAEETQYF. Written as DNA, the CDR3 is TGTGCCAGCAGTTACATTGCGGAAGAGACCCAGTACTTC.

J is TRBJ2-2 and V is TRBV6-5; D could derive from TRBD1 or TRBD2 (5 bases each). CDR1 is MNHEY and CDR2 is SVGAGI in the germline V gene. The CDR3 consists of 15 residues. V was trimmed by 8 bases and J by 0 bases, leaving 13 bases between them. The CDR3 DNA follows: TGTGCCAGCCGCCCGGGACCTTCGAACACCGGGGAGCTGTTTTTT. This gives the protein CASRPGPSNTGELFF.

V usage is TRBV7-8 and J usage is TRBJ2-5; 13 bases match TRBD2. The CDR3 consists of 15 residues. V gave up 4 bases and J gave up 4 bases; unmatched junction bases: 3. CDR1 and CDR2 (germline): SGHVS, FQNEAQ. The CDR3, as DNA: TGTGCCAGCAGCTCACTAGCGGGGGGGCCAGAGACCCAGTACTTC. Translating gives CASSSLAGGPETQYF.

V is TRBV5-1 and J is TRBJ2-2, with 7 positions matching TRBD1. The V gene end was trimmed by 5 bases and the J gene end by 3 bases; junction bases not matched to a gene: 7. Germline loops: CDR1 SGHRS, CDR2 YFSETQ. The CDR3 spans 15 residues. CDR3 nucleotide sequence: TGCGCCAGCAGTAAACAGGGGCGGGACACCGGGGAGCTGTTTTTT. Protein sequence: CASSKQGRDTGELFF. Supplemented by reference TRBV5-1 and TRBJ2-2, the full variable domain reads KAGVTQTPRYLIKTRGQQVTLSCSPISGHRSVSWYQQTPGQGLQFLFEYFSETQRNKGNFPGRFSGRQFSNSRSEMNVSTLELGDSALYLCASSKQGRDTGELFFGEGSRLTVL.

In its sample, this clone was seen once. The chain joins TRBV7-9 to TRBJ1-4; D is uncertain. CDR3 length: 16 residues. Germline values: CDR1 SEHNR, CDR2 FQNEAQ (reference sequence). The V and J ends lost 0 bases and 3 bases respectively, with 11 bases between them. CDR3 sequence: CASSLARPGSNEKLFF. The CDR3 coding sequence is TGTGCCAGCAGCTTAGCGCGCCCGGGTTCTAATGAAAAACTGTTTTTT.

The rearrangement joins TRBV25-1 to TRBJ1-2, with 8 bases that match TRBD1. V lost 4 bases, J lost 8 bases, and 9 bases stayed unmatched. Germline CDR1 MGHDK, CDR2 SYGVNS. The CDR3 spans 14 residues. CDR3: CASSATGTGGGYTF. CDR3 DNA sequence: TGTGCCAGCAGTGCCACCGGGACAGGTGGGGGCTACACCTTC.

The chain has TRBV29-1 and TRBJ2-3; D uncertain. This CDR3 has 15 residues. Germline CDR1 reads SQVTM; CDR2 reads ANQGSEA. The V end was cut by 3 bases, the J end by 1 base, with 14 bases between. The CDR3 loop is CSVDVDPRRTDTQYF. CDR3 in DNA: TGCAGCGTTGATGTGGACCCACGACGCACAGATACGCAGTATTTT.

The gene calls are TRBV14 and TRBJ1-6; D remains ambiguous. The germline V gene encodes CDR1 SGHDN and CDR2 FVKESK. This CDR3 comprises 16 residues. Trimming shortened V by 0 bases and J by 7 bases, and 13 bases separated the two germline ends. CDR3 region: CASSQDAGMRNSPLHF. CDR3 nucleotide sequence: TGTGCCAGCAGCCAAGATGCTGGGATGAGGAATTCACCCCTCCACTTT.

A single count supports this clone. The chain has TRBV2 and TRBJ1-2; 9 nucleotides agree with TRBD1. V was pared by 6 bases and J by 8 bases, with 7 bases of the junction left unmatched. The germline V gene encodes CDR1 SNHLY and CDR2 FYNNEI. The CDR3 contains 13 residues. CDR3 loop: CASSGTGPSGYTF. The CDR3 DNA reads TGTGCCAGCAGCGGGACAGGGCCGTCGGGCTACACCTTC.

This chain uses TRBV28 with TRBJ2-7; TRBD2 aligns across 9 bases. The CDR3 is made up of 14 amino acids. The V segment lost 8 bases and the J segment 1 base; nucleotides outside the gene matches: 6. CDR1 MDHEN and CDR2 SYDVKM come from the germline V gene. CDR3 region: CASRNSGGSYEQYF. The DNA of the CDR3 is TGTGCCAGCCGAAATAGCGGGGGTTCCTACGAGCAGTACTTC.

The chain employs TRBV25-1 and TRBJ1-5, with 8 bases matching TRBD1. The CDR3 has 13 residues. Trimming took 4 bases from V and 5 from J; bases not matched to a gene: 1. Germline V gene lookup returns CDR1 MGHDK and CDR2 SYGVNS. The CDR3 DNA follows: TGTGCCAGCAGTGGACAGGGGCATCAGCCCCAGCATTTT. This sequence encodes CASSGQGHQPQHF.